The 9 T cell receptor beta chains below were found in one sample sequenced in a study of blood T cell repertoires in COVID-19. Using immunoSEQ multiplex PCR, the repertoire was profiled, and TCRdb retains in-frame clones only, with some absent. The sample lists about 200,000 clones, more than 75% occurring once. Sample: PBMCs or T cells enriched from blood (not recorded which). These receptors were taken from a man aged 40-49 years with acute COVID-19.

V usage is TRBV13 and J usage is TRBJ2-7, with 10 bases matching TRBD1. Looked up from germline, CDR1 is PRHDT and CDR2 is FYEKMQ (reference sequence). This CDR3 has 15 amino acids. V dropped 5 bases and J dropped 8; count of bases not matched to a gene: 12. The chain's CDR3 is CASSPTVGQGNQQYF. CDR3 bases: TGTGCCAGCAGCCCCACCGTGGGACAGGGGAACCAGCAGTACTTC. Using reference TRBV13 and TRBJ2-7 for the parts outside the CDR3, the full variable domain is AAGVIQSPRHLIKEKRETATLKCYPIPRHDTVYWYQQGPGQDPQFLISFYEKMQSDKGSIPDRFSAQQFSDYHSELNMSSLELGDSALYFCASSPTVGQGNQQYFGPGTRLTVT.

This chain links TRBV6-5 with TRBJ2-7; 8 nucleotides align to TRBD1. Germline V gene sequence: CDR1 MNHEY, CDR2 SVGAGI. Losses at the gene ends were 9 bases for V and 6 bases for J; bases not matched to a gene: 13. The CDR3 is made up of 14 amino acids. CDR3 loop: CASSNTGTGGEQYF. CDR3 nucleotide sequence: TGTGCCAGTTCTAATACCGGGACAGGCGGCGAGCAGTACTTC.

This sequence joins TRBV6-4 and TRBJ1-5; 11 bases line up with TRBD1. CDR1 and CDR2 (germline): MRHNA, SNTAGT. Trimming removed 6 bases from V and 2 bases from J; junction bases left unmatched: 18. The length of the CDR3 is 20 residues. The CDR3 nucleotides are TGTGCCAGCAGGGGGACCCCGGGACAGGGGGTCTTCGGTGGCAATCAGCCCCAGCATTTT. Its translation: CASRGTPGQGVFGGNQPQHF.

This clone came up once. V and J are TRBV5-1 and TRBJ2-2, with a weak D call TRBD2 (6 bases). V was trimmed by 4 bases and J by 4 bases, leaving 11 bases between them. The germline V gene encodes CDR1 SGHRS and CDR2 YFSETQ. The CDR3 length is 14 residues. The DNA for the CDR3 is TGCGCCAGCAGCCCAGGGACTTTCACCGGGGAGCTGTTTTTT. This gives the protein CASSPGTFTGELFF.

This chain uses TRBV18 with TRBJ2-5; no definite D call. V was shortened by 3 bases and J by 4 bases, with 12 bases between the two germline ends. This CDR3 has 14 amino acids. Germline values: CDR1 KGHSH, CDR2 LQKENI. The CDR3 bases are TGTGCCAGCTCACCTCTGTTATCCCGAGAGACCCAGTACTTC. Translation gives CASSPLLSRETQYF.

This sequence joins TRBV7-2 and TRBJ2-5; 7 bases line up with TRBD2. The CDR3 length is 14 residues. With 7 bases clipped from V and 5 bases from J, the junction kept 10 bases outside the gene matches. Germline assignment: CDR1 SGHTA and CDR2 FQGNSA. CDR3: CASNEGGPGETQYF. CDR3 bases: TGTGCCAGCAATGAGGGAGGGCCTGGGGAGACCCAGTACTTC.

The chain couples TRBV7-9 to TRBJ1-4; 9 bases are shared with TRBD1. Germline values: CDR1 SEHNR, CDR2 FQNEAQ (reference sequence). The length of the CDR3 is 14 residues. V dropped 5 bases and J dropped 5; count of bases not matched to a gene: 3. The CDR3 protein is CASSMTGGNEKLFF. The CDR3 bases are TGTGCCAGCAGCATGACAGGGGGGAATGAAAAACTGTTTTTT.

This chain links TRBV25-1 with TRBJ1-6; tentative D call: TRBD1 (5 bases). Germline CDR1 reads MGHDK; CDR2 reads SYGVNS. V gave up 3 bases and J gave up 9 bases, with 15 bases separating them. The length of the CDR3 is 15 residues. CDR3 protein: CASSDTGSWRSPLHF. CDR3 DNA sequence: TGTGCCAGCAGTGACACAGGATCTTGGCGTTCACCCCTCCACTTT.

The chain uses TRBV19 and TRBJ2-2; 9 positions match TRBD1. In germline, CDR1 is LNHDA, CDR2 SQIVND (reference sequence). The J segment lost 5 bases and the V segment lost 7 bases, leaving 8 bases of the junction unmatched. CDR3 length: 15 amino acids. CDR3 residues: CASTMDRGRTGELFF. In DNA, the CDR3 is TGTGCCAGTACGATGGACAGGGGAAGAACCGGGGAGCTGTTTTTT.